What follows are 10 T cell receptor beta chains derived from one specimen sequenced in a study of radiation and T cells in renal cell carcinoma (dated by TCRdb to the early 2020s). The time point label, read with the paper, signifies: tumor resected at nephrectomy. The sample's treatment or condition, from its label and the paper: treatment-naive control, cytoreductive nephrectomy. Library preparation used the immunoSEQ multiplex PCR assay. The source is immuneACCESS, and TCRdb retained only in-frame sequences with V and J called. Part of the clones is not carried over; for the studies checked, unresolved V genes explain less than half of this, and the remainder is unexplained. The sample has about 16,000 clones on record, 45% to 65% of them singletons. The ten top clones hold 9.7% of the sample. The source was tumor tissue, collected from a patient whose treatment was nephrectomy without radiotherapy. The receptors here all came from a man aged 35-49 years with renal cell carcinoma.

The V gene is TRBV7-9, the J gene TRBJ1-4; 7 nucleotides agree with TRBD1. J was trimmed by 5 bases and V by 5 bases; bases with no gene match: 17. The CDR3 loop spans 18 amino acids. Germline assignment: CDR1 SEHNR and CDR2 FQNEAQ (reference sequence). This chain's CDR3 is CASSKGRDRGDSNEKLFF. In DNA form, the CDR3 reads TGTGCCAGCAGCAAAGGACGGGACAGAGGGGATTCCAATGAAAAACTGTTTTTT.

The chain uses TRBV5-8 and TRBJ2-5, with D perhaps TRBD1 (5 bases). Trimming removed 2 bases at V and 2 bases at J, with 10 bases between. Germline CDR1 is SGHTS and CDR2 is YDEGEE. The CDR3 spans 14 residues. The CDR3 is CASSLLGVQETQYF. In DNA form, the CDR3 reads TGTGCCAGCAGCTTATTAGGGGTACAAGAGACCCAGTACTTC.

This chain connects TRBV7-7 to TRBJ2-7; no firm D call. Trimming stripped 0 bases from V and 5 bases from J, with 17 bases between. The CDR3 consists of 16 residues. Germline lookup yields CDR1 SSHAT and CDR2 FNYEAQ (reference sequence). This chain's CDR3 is CASSLAELAVGDEQYF. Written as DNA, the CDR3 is TGTGCCAGCAGCTTAGCGGAATTGGCGGTCGGCGACGAGCAGTACTTC.

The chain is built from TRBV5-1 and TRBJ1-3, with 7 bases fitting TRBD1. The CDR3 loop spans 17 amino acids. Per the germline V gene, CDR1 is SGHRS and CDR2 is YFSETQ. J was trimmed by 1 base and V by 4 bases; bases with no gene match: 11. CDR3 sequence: CASSTTPRTGSGNTIYF. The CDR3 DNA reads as TGCGCCAGCAGCACCACGCCCCGGACAGGTTCTGGAAACACCATATATTTT.

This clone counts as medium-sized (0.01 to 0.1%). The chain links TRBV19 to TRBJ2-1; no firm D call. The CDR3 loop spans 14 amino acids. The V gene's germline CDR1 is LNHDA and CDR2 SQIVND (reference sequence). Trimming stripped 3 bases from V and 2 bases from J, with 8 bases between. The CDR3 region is CASSIDGPYNEQFF. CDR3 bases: TGTGCCAGTAGTATTGACGGTCCCTACAATGAGCAGTTCTTC.

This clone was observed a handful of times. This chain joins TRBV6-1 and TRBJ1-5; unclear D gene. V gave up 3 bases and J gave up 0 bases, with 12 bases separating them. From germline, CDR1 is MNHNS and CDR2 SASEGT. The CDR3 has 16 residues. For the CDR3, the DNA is TGTGCCAGCAGTGAGGCGCATTTCTATAGCAATCAGCCCCAGCATTTT. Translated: CASSEAHFYSNQPQHF.

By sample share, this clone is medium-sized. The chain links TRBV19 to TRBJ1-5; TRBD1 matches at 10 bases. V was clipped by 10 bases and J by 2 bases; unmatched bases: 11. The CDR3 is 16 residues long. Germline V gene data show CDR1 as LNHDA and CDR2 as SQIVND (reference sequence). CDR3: CATTGQGLRGNQPQHF. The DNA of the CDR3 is TGTGCCACAACGGGACAGGGGTTGAGAGGCAATCAGCCCCAGCATTTT.

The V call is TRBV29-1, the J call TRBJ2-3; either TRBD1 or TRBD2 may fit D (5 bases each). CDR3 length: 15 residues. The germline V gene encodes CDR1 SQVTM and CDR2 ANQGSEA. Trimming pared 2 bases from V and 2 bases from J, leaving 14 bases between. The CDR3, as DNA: TGCAGCGTTGAACATGGGGACCATAACACAGATACGCAGTATTTT. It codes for CSVEHGDHNTDTQYF.

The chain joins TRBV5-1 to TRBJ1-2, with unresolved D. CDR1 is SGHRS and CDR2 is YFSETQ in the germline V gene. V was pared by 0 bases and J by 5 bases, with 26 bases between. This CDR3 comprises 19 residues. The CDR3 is CASSLAFSLPGPNGYGYTF. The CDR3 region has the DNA TGCGCCAGCAGCTTGGCTTTTTCCCTACCGGGCCCGAATGGGTATGGCTACACCTTC.

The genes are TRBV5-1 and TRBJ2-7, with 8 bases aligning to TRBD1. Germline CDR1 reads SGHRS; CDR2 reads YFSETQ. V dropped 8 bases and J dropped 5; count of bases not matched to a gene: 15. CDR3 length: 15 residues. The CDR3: CASKGGTGPADEQYF. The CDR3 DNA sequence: TGCGCCAGTAAGGGTGGGACAGGCCCTGCGGACGAGCAGTACTTC.